The next 26 T cell receptor beta chains were all read from a single sample in a study of siplizumab effects on memory and regulatory T cells. The mixed lymphocyte reaction cells were grown together in coculture at 37°C for about 6 days. TCRdb's copy holds only in-frame clones and misses some; the assay was immunoSEQ multiplex PCR. The table includes about 14,000 clones, about 46% detected once. These TCRs' antigens remain unknown. Sequencing was performed on CFSE-low (dividing) CD4+ T cells sorted from an allogeneic mixed lymphocyte reaction. The receptors were gathered from a human donor in good health; the cells came from an allogeneic mixed lymphocyte reaction.

The V and J genes are TRBV30 and TRBJ1-1; the D gene is possibly TRBD1 (6 bases). Trimming cost V 8 bases and J 0 bases, with 13 bases left between them. This CDR3 is 13 amino acids long. Germline CDR1 and CDR2: GTSNPN and SVGIG (reference sequence). The CDR3 reads CAQRRGMNTEAFF. The CDR3 DNA sequence: TGTGCCCAAAGAAGGGGGATGAACACTGAAGCTTTCTTT.

This clone was observed a few times. V and J are TRBV7-2 and TRBJ2-7, with D maybe TRBD2 (5 bases). Trimming removed 5 bases from V and 6 bases from J, with 17 bases in between. The CDR3 runs to 14 residues. Germline lookup yields CDR1 SGHTA and CDR2 FQGNSA. The CDR3 sequence: CASSTFSGGVEQYF. In DNA, the CDR3 is TGTGCCAGCAGCACCTTCAGCGGTGGGGTCGAGCAGTACTTC.

This chain uses TRBV5-4 with TRBJ1-4; D unresolved. V was trimmed by 4 bases and J by 7 bases, leaving 8 bases between them. The CDR3 runs to 12 residues. Germline CDR1 SGHNT, CDR2 YYREEE (reference sequence). CDR3 region: CASSHRGEKLFF. CDR3 coding DNA: TGTGCCAGCAGCCATCGAGGTGAAAAACTGTTTTTT.

This chain joins TRBV5-1 and TRBJ1-1, with D possibly matching TRBD1 (6 bases). This CDR3 has 15 residues. The germline V and J ends were trimmed by 4 bases and 5 bases, with 18 bases remaining between them. Per germline, CDR1 SGHRS and CDR2 YFSETQ. The CDR3 loop is CASSPGRQGRTEAFF. CDR3 sequence (DNA): TGCGCCAGCAGCCCAGGAAGGCAGGGGCGGACTGAAGCTTTCTTT.

The V call is TRBV18, the J call TRBJ2-2; weak D call: TRBD2 (6 bases). Germline values: CDR1 KGHSH, CDR2 LQKENI. CDR3 size: 15 residues. The V end was cut by 1 base, the J end by 1 base, with 7 bases between. The CDR3 region has the DNA TGTGCCAGCTCACCACAGGAGGGGAACACCGGGGAGCTGTTTTTT. Translated: CASSPQEGNTGELFF.

The chain links TRBV2 to TRBJ1-1; 7 nucleotides line up with TRBD1. The V gene's germline CDR1 is SNHLY and CDR2 FYNNEI. J gave up 1 base and V 5 bases, and 7 bases lay outside the gene matches. This CDR3 has 15 amino acids. CDR3 sequence: CASSREGARNTEAFF. CDR3 bases: TGTGCCAGCAGTCGCGAGGGGGCTCGGAACACTGAAGCTTTCTTT.

The chain carries TRBV5-1 and TRBJ2-3, with D possibly being TRBD1 (5 bases). The CDR3 loop spans 16 amino acids. V was cut by 5 bases and J by 3 bases, with 19 bases left in between. The V gene's germline CDR1 is SGHRS and CDR2 YFSETQ. The DNA of the CDR3 is TGCGCCAGCAGGAAGCTTGCAGGGATGCGGACAGATACGCAGTATTTT. Protein product: CASRKLAGMRTDTQYF.

The chain uses TRBV18 and TRBJ1-1, with TRBD1 matching 9 bases. The CDR3 is 14 amino acids. Germline lookup yields CDR1 KGHSH and CDR2 LQKENI. J was trimmed by 1 base and V by 8 bases; bases with no gene match: 5. The CDR3: CASGGTGRNTEAFF. CDR3 in DNA: TGTGCCAGCGGCGGGACAGGGCGGAACACTGAAGCTTTCTTT.

In its sample, this clone is medium-sized. The CDR3 coding sequence is TGTGCCAGCTCAACCGGGACAGGGGGTGGCTACACCTTC. As protein: CASSTGTGGGYTF. The chain has TRBV18 and TRBJ1-2; TRBD1 agrees at 11 bases. The CDR3 is 13 amino acids. The trim removed 5 bases at V and 7 bases at J, leaving 3 bases unmatched. In germline, CDR1 is KGHSH, CDR2 LQKENI.

The gene calls are TRBV2 and TRBJ1-2; D possibly corresponds to TRBD1 (6 bases). V gave up 8 bases and J gave up 4 bases, with 17 bases separating them. The CDR3 extends over 14 amino acids. The germline CDR1 and CDR2 sequences are SNHLY and FYNNEI. In nucleotides, the CDR3 is TGTGCCAGCCGAGAGGGGGGGGCTAGCTATGGCTACACCTTC. Protein sequence: CASREGGASYGYTF. Full variable domain (outside the CDR3, taken from reference TRBV2 and TRBJ1-2): EPEVTQTPSHQVTQMGQEVILRCVPISNHLYFYWYRQILGQKVEFLVSFYNNEISEKSEIFDDQFSVERPDGSNFTLKIRSTKLEDSAMYFCASREGGASYGYTFGSGTRLTVV.

V and J are TRBV5-4 and TRBJ1-2, with D perhaps matching TRBD1 (6 bases). There are 14 residues in the CDR3. Germline V gives CDR1 SGHNT, CDR2 YYREEE (reference sequence). Trimming cost V 4 bases and J 4 bases, with 14 bases left between them. Here the CDR3 reads CASSGGPESYGYTF. CDR3 DNA sequence: TGTGCCAGCAGCGGGGGGCCGGAGAGCTATGGCTACACCTTC.

This clone came up a few times. The V call is TRBV11-1, the J call TRBJ2-1; 13 bases are shared with TRBD2. V gave up 6 bases and J gave up 8 bases; unmatched junction bases: 7. The V gene's germline CDR1 is SGHAT and CDR2 FQDESV (reference sequence). The CDR3 runs 15 residues. CDR3 bases: TGTGCCAGCAGTTACACTAGCGGGAGGGCCTATGAGCAGTTCTTC. Translated: CASSYTSGRAYEQFF.

The chain has TRBV5-4 and TRBJ2-6; perhaps TRBD1 as D (5 bases). The CDR3 has 17 residues. The germline V and J ends were trimmed by 0 bases and 2 bases, with 12 bases remaining between them. Germline V gives CDR1 SGHNT, CDR2 YYREEE (reference sequence). The CDR3 DNA sequence: TGTGCCAGCAGCTTGGGACAGCGTGCGGCTGGGGCCAACGTCCTGACTTTC. Translated: CASSLGQRAAGANVLTF.

The chain joins TRBV5-4 to TRBJ2-3; 9 bases match TRBD1. This CDR3 has 16 residues. Germline V gene lookup returns CDR1 SGHNT and CDR2 YYREEE (reference sequence). After removal of 2 bases from V and 2 bases from J, the junction contained 6 bases not matched to a gene. In DNA, the CDR3 is TGTGCCAGCAGCTTACAAAACAGGGGGCCCACAGATACGCAGTATTTT. Its translation is CASSLQNRGPTDTQYF.

The count of this clone is one. A junction boundary mismatches the germline segment, possibly from a read error. This CDR3 is also generated by other DNA sequences in the sample. CDR3 amino acids: CASSYGTVNTEAFF. CDR3 DNA sequence: TGTGCCAGTAGTTACGGGACGGTGAACACTGAAGCTTTCTTT. V usage is TRBV6-5 and J usage is TRBJ1-1; D possibly corresponds to TRBD1 (5 bases). The CDR3 sequence is 14 residues long. CDR1 is MNHEY and CDR2 is SVGAGI in the germline V gene.

This clone was counted only a few times. The CDR3 sequence is CASSETVNTEAFF. CDR3 DNA: TGTGCCAGCAGTGAGACAGTGAACACTGAAGCTTTCTTT. This chain links TRBV6-1 with TRBJ1-1, with D possibly TRBD1 on 5 matching bases. Between the trimmed V and J ends, which lost 3 bases and 0 bases, there was a span of 5 bases. Per the germline V gene, CDR1 is MNHNS and CDR2 is SASEGT. The CDR3 covers 13 residues.

There are a few counts of this clone. The V and J genes are TRBV4-1 and TRBJ2-5; tentative D call: TRBD2 (5 bases). The V gene lost 0 bases and the J gene lost 6 bases, with 17 bases spanning the gap. CDR1 is MGHRA, CDR2 YSYEKL, per germline. CDR3 size: 16 residues. The DNA for the CDR3 is TGCGCCAGCAGCCAAGATGCGGGCCCGACCCATCAGACCCAGTACTTC. Amino acid sequence: CASSQDAGPTHQTQYF.

Only a few counts were recorded for this clone. This chain connects TRBV20-1 to TRBJ1-3; D unclear. CDR3 length equals 11 residues. V gave up 7 bases and J gave up 0 bases, with 4 bases separating them. Germline loops: CDR1 DFQATT, CDR2 SNEGSKA (reference sequence). This chain's CDR3 is CSVISGNTIYF. The CDR3 DNA sequence: TGCAGTGTCATCTCTGGAAACACCATATATTTT.

The chain carries TRBV9 and TRBJ2-7, with D maybe TRBD2 (5 bases). This CDR3 region has 15 residues. Trimming removed 1 base from V and 2 bases from J, with 13 bases in between. Germline V gene sequence: CDR1 SGDLS, CDR2 YYNGEE. CDR3 amino acids: CASSVTPRGTYEQYF. CDR3 nucleotide sequence: TGTGCCAGCAGCGTAACCCCCCGGGGAACCTACGAGCAGTACTTC. The full variable domain, in which reference TRBV9 and TRBJ2-7 provide the parts outside the CDR3, is DSGVTQTPKHLITATGQRVTLRCSPRSGDLSVYWYQQSLDQGLQFLIQYYNGEERAKGNILERFSAQQFPDLHSELNLSSLELGDSALYFCASSVTPRGTYEQYFGPGTRLTVT.

The chain has TRBV4-3 and TRBJ1-2; D remains unclear. The V end lost 0 bases, the J end lost 7 bases, and 24 bases lay between the germline ends. This CDR3 region has 18 residues. Germline CDR1 LGHNA, CDR2 YSLEER. The CDR3 coding sequence is TGCGCCAGCAGCCAAGAACTAGTCGGAAAAGTAGGTCGCGCTGGCTACACCTTC. It specifies CASSQELVGKVGRAGYTF.

The chain has TRBV21-1 and TRBJ1-5; TRBD1, the table's D call, lacks a check against the DNA. TRBV21-1 is recorded as a pseudogene. This CDR3 region has 15 residues. CDR3 in amino acids: CASSNPRTGDQPQHF. The CDR3 DNA reads as TGTGCCAGCAGCAACCCGAGGACAGGGGATCAGCCCCAGCATTTT.

This chain uses TRBV6-1 with TRBJ2-3; TRBD2 is a possible D gene (7 bases). In germline, CDR1 is MNHNS, CDR2 SASEGT. The CDR3 is 14 amino acids. The germline V and J ends were trimmed by 5 bases and 5 bases, with 14 bases remaining between them. The CDR3 here is CASSLGEGVDTQYF. The CDR3 DNA is TGTGCCAGCAGTTTGGGGGAGGGGGTAGATACGCAGTATTTT.

This chain connects TRBV27 to TRBJ2-7; D possibly corresponds to TRBD2 (5 bases). The V and J ends lost 5 bases and 6 bases respectively, with 20 bases between them. Germline V lookup: CDR1 MNHEY, CDR2 SMNVEV (reference sequence). The CDR3 sequence is 15 residues long. Here the CDR3 reads CASSPLLPPRGEQYF. CDR3 coding DNA: TGTGCCAGCAGTCCCCTGTTGCCTCCCCGGGGCGAGCAGTACTTC.

This clone was detected only a few times. The chain joins TRBV2 to TRBJ2-7, with a possible D match to TRBD1 (5 bases). The CDR3 is 14 residues long. The V gene's germline CDR1 is SNHLY and CDR2 FYNNEI. The V end lost 3 bases, the J end lost 6 bases, and 15 bases lay between the germline ends. The CDR3 loop is CASSDFARVSEQYF. In nucleotides, the CDR3 is TGTGCCAGCAGTGATTTTGCCAGGGTGTCCGAGCAGTACTTC.

A few counts support this clone. The V gene is TRBV18, the J gene TRBJ1-3; D remains unclear. V was shortened by 2 bases and J by 0 bases, with 11 bases between the two germline ends. Looked up from germline, CDR1 is KGHSH and CDR2 is LQKENI. This CDR3 is built from 16 residues. The CDR3, as DNA: TGTGCCAGCTCACCATTCACCCCGGACTCTGGAAACACCATATATTTT. Encoded protein: CASSPFTPDSGNTIYF.

The V gene is TRBV27, the J gene TRBJ1-2; TRBD1 might be the D (5 bases). V lost 5 bases and J lost 6, with 13 bases in between. Germline V gives CDR1 MNHEY, CDR2 SMNVEV (reference sequence). The CDR3 is 13 amino acids. The CDR3 DNA reads TGTGCCAGCAGTCCCCAGGGACGGGATGGCTACACCTTC. Translated, it gives CASSPQGRDGYTF.